What follows are 12 T cell receptor beta chains derived from one specimen sequenced in a study of early T cells in non-severe SARS-CoV-2 infection. TCRdb analysed the 5' RACE reads with MiXCR anew, one entry per CDR3 protein. The sample lists 40,000 or so distinct CDR3 sequences, more than 9% occurring once. The sample comprised whole blood. The receptors come from an adult who was a healthcare worker with PCR-confirmed SARS-CoV-2 infection or an uninfected control (not recorded which).

V gene TRBV2 combines with J gene TRBJ2-7, with 8 positions matching TRBD2. This CDR3 is 16 amino acids long. The germline V gene has CDR1 SNHLY and CDR2 FYNNEI. Unmatched junction bases numbered 13, after V lost 5 bases and J lost 4 bases. CDR3 DNA sequence: TGTGCCAGCAGTAAGAACTTGCCCCGGGGGGGATACGAGCAGTACTTC. Translated, it gives CASSKNLPRGGYEQYF. Variable domain in full (rest from reference TRBV2 and TRBJ2-7): EPEVTQTPSHQVTQMGQEVILRCVPISNHLYFYWYRQILGQKVEFLVSFYNNEISEKSEIFDDQFSVERPDGSNFTLKIRSTKLEDSAMYFCASSKNLPRGGYEQYFGPGTRLTVT.

This clonotype was found a few times. The chain carries TRBV24-1 and TRBJ2-7; D unclear. This CDR3 contains 13 residues. Germline CDR1 and CDR2: KGHDR and SFDVKD. Trimming took off 0 bases at V and 5 bases at J, with 7 bases between the two ends. CDR3 DNA sequence: TGTGCCACCAGTGATTTGTCCCGCGACGAGCAGTACTTC. Translation gives CATSDLSRDEQYF.

This clonotype was recorded many times. The V call is TRBV4-3, the J call TRBJ2-5; 9 bases agree with TRBD1. The CDR3 covers 14 residues. CDR1 is LGHNA and CDR2 is YSLEER in the germline V gene. V gave up 4 bases and J gave up 2 bases; unmatched junction bases: 2. The CDR3 coding sequence is TGCGCCAGCAGCCGCGGACAGGGGCAAGAGACCCAGTACTTC. Protein product: CASSRGQGQETQYF.

This clonotype was detected many times. CDR3 region: CASSFDRVRSIQYF. CDR3 DNA sequence: TGTGCCAGCAGCTTCGATAGGGTCAGAAGCATTCAGTACTTC. This chain joins TRBV7-9 and TRBJ2-4; no clear D gene. The V gene's germline CDR1 is SEHNR and CDR2 FQNEAQ (reference sequence). Trimming left V 3 bases short and J 9 bases short, with 15 bases between. CDR3 length equals 14 residues.

Concerning this clonotype itself: A single base separates this from a much larger clone, so it may be a read error. The CDR3 is CSATDGNSPLHF. CDR3 nucleotide sequence: TGCAGTGCTACCGACGGCAATTCACCCCTCCACTTT. The chain employs TRBV20-1 and TRBJ1-6; no definite D call. The CDR3 has 12 residues. Per germline, CDR1 DFQATT and CDR2 SNEGSKA (reference sequence). V shed 4 bases and J shed 7 bases, with 8 bases lying between them.

This clonotype was observed at least ten times. The J gene is TRBJ2-7, the V gene TRBV11-2, with TRBD1 matching over 12 bases. The CDR3 has 20 amino acids. With V trimmed by 6 bases and J by 4 bases, 22 bases remained unmatched. CDR1 and CDR2 from the germline V gene are SGHAT and FQNNGV. DNA for the CDR3: TGTGCCAGCAGGTTGTGGTGGGGTGTTCCGGGACAGGGGGCCTCTTACGAGCAGTACTTC. Translated: CASRLWWGVPGQGASYEQYF.

The chain has TRBV29-1 and TRBJ1-1, with D unclear. Germline V CDR1 and CDR2: SQVTM, ANQGSEA. The length of the CDR3 is 12 residues. V was shortened by 7 bases and J by 1 base, with 10 bases between the two germline ends. CDR3 DNA sequence: TGCAGCGAAATTCGACAGAACACTGAAGCTTTCTTT. Translated: CSEIRQNTEAFF.

This clonotype appeared a few times. A much larger clone differs from this one at a single base, so this may be a read error. This chain connects TRBV11-2 to TRBJ2-1; 7 nucleotides match TRBD2. Germline CDR1 SGHAT, CDR2 FQNNGV. The CDR3 totals 14 residues. The CDR3 reads CASSFSPEGLVPLF. The CDR3 bases are TGTGCCAGCAGCTTCTCTCCCGAAGGACTAGTCCCGCTCTTC.

The chain uses TRBV10-2 and TRBJ2-4; D remains unclear. The CDR3 runs 16 residues. Germline V gene data show CDR1 as WSHSY and CDR2 as SAAADI. V was pared by 4 bases and J by 0 bases, with 13 bases between. This chain's CDR3 is CASSGIRTLAKNIQYF. CDR3 coding DNA: TGCGCCAGCAGTGGAATCAGAACCCTAGCCAAAAACATTCAGTACTTC.

A word on this clonotype: One base away lies a much larger clone, so this may be a sequencing read error. J is TRBJ2-5 and V is TRBV11-2; D is unclear. Germline loops: CDR1 SGHAT, CDR2 FQNNGV. The CDR3 covers 13 residues. Here the CDR3 DNA reads TGTACCAGCAGCGTAAACCTCGAAGAGACCCAGTACTTC. This encodes CTSSVNLEETQYF. The full variable domain, completed using reference TRBV11-2 and TRBJ2-5, is EAGVAQSPRYKIIEKRQSVAFWCNPISGHATLYWYQQILGQGPKLLIQFQNNGVVDDSQLPKDRFSAERLKGVDSTLKIQPAKLEDSAVYLCTSSVNLEETQYFGPGTRLLVL.

By share, this clonotype counts as medium-sized (0.01 to 0.1%). The V gene is TRBV7-2, the J gene TRBJ2-5; D is unclear. With 7 bases removed from V and 2 bases from J, the gap between germline ends came to 17 bases. Germline V gives CDR1 SGHTA, CDR2 FQGNSA. The CDR3 spans 15 residues. The CDR3 is CASTRVLGVQETQYF. CDR3 nucleotide sequence: TGTGCCAGCACCCGCGTTTTAGGCGTTCAAGAGACCCAGTACTTC.

This clonotype was found a few times. The genes are TRBV6-2 or TRBV6-3 and TRBJ2-2; 7 positions match TRBD2. The CDR3 runs to 14 residues. The V gene's germline CDR1 is MNHEY and CDR2 SVGEGT. The ends lost 9 bases at V and 0 bases at J; junction bases unmatched: 4. CDR3 amino acids: CASSSGANTGELFF. CDR3 nucleotides: TGTGCCAGTTCCAGCGGGGCGAACACCGGGGAGCTGTTTTTT.